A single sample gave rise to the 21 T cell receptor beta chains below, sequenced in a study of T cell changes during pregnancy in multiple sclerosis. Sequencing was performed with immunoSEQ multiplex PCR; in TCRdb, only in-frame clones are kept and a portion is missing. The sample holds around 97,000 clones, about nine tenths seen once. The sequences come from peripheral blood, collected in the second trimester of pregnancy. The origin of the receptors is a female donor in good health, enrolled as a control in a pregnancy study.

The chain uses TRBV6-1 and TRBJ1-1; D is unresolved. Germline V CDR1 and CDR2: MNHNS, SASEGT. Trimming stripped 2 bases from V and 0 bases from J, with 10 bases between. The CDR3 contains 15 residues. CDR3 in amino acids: CASSESHRLNTEAFF. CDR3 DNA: TGTGCCAGCAGTGAATCCCACCGGTTGAACACTGAAGCTTTCTTT.

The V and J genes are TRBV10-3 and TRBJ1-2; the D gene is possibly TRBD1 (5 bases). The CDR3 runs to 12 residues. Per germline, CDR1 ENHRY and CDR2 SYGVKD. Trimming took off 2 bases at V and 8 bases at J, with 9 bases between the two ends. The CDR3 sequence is CAISEPGRGYTF. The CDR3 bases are TGTGCCATCAGTGAGCCAGGGCGCGGCTACACCTTC.

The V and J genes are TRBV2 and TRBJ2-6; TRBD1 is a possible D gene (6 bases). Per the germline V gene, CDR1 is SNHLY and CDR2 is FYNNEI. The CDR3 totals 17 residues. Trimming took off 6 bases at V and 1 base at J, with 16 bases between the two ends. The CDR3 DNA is TGTGCCAGCAGGGGCTCGGACAGTAGATCTGGGGCCAACGTCCTGACTTTC. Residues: CASRGSDSRSGANVLTF.

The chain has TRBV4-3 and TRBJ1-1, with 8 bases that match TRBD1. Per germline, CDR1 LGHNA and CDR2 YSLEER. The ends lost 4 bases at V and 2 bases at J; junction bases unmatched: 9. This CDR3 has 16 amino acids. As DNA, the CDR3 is TGCGCCAGCAGCCGTAAAATTGGACAGGGAAACACTGAAGCTTTCTTT. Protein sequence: CASSRKIGQGNTEAFF.

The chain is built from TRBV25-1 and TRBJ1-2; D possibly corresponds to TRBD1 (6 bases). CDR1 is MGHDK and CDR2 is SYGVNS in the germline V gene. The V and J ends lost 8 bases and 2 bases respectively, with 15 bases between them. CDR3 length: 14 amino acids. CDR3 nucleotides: TGTGCCAGCGTGGGGGGGGCAGGGAACTATGGCTACACCTTC. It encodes CASVGGAGNYGYTF.

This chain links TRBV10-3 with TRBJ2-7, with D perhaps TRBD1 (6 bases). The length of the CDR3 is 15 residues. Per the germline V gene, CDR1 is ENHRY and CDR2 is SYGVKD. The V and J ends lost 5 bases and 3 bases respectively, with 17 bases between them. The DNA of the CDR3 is TGTGCCATCAGTCAAACCTTAGGACAGATCTACGAGCAGTACTTC. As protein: CAISQTLGQIYEQYF.

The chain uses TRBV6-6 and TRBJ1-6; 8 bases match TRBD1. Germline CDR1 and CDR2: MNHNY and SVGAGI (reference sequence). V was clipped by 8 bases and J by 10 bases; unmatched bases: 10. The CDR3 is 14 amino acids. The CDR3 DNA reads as TGTGCCAGCGGTAAGACAGGGGTCGGCTCACCCCTCCACTTT. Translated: CASGKTGVGSPLHF.

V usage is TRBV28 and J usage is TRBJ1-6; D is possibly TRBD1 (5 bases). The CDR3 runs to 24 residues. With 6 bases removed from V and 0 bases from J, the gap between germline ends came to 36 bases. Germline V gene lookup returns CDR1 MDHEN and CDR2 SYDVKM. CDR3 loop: CASRTDFRGLTFLHSSSYNSPLHF. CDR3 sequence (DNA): TGTGCCAGCAGGACGGATTTTAGGGGACTGACGTTTTTACACTCAAGCTCCTATAATTCACCCCTCCACTTT.

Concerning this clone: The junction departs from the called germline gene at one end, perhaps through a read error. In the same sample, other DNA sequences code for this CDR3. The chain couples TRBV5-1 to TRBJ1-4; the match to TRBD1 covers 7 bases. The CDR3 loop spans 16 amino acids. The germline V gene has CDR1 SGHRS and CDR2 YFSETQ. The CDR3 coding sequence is TGCGCCAGCAGCTTACGACAGGGTGCAACTAACGAAAAACTGTTTTTT. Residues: CASSLRQGATNEKLFF. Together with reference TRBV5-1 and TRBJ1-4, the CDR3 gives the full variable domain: KAGVTQTPRYLIKTRGQQVTLSCSPISGHRSVSWYQQTPGQGLQFLFEYFSETQRNKGNFPGRFSGRQFSNSRSEMNVSTLELGDSALYLCASSLRQGATNEKLFFGSGTQLSVL.

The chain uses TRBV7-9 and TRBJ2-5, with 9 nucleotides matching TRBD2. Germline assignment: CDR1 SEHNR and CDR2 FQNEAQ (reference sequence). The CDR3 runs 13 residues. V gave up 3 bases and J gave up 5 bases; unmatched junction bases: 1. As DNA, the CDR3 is TGTGCCAGCAGCTTTAGCGGGAGCGAGACCCAGTACTTC. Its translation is CASSFSGSETQYF.

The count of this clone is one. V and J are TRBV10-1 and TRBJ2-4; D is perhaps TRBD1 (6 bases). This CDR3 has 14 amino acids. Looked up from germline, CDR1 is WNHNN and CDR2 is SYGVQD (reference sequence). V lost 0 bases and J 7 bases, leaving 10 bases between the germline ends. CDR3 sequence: CASSESSQGNIQYF. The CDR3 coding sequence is TGCGCCAGCAGTGAGTCGAGCCAGGGGAACATTCAGTACTTC.

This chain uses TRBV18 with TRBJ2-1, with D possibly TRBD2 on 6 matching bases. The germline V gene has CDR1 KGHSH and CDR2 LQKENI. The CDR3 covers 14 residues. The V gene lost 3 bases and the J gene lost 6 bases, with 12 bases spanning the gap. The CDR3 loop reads CASSPMLGGNEQFF. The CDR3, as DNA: TGTGCCAGCTCACCGATGTTGGGGGGCAATGAGCAGTTCTTC. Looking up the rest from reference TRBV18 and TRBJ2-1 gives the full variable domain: NAGVMQNPRHLVRRRGQEARLRCSPMKGHSHVYWYRQLPEEGLKFMVYLQKENIIDESGMPKERFSAEFPKEGPSILRIQQVVRGDSAAYFCASSPMLGGNEQFFGPGTRLTVL.

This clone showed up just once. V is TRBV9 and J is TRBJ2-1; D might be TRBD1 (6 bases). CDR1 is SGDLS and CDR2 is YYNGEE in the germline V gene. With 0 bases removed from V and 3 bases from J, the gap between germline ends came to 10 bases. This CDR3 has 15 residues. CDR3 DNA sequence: TGTGCCAGCAGCGTAGGCCAGGGGATCTACAATGAGCAGTTCTTC. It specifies CASSVGQGIYNEQFF.

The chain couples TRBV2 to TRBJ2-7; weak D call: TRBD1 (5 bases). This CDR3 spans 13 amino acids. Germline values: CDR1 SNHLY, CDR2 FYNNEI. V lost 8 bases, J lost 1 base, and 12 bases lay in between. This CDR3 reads CASPWGSSYEQYF. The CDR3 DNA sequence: TGTGCCAGCCCCTGGGGCAGTTCCTACGAGCAGTACTTC.

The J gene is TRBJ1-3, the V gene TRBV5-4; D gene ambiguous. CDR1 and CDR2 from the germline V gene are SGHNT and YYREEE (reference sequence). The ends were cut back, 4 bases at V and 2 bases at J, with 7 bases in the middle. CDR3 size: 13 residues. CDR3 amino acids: CASSPGAGNTIYF. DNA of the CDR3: TGTGCCAGCAGCCCGGGAGCTGGAAACACCATATATTTT.

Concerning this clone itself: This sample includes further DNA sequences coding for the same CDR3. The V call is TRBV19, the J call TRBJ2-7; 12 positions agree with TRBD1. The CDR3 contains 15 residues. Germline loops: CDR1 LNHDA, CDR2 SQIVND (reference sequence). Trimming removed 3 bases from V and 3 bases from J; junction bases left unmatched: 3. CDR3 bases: TGTGCCAGTAGTATCGGGACAGGGGGCTTCTACGAGCAGTACTTC. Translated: CASSIGTGGFYEQYF.

The CDR3, as DNA: TGCGCCAGCAGCTTAGGGGACAGGGAACGAGGGGAGCTGTTTTTT. Translated: CASSLGDRERGELFF. V gene TRBV5-1 combines with J gene TRBJ2-2, with TRBD1 identical over 9 bases. CDR3 length equals 15 residues. CDR1 and CDR2 (germline): SGHRS, YFSETQ. V trimming: 2 bases; J trimming: 8 bases; junction bases outside the gene matches: 7.

The CDR3 region is CASSIRQSPDTQYF. The CDR3 coding sequence is TGTGCCAGCAGCATCCGACAGTCCCCAGATACGCAGTATTTT. The chain employs TRBV11-3 and TRBJ2-3, with D possibly being TRBD1 (5 bases). The CDR3 runs 14 residues. Trimming removed 5 bases at V and 4 bases at J, with 13 bases between. In germline, CDR1 is SGHNT, CDR2 YENEEA.

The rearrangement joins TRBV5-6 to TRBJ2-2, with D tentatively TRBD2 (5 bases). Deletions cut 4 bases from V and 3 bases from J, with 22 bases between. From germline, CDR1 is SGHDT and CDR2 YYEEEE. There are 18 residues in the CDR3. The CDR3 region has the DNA TGTGCCAGCAGCCAGACACCGGGGAGTAGCAGATACACCGGGGAGCTGTTTTTT. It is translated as CASSQTPGSSRYTGELFF.

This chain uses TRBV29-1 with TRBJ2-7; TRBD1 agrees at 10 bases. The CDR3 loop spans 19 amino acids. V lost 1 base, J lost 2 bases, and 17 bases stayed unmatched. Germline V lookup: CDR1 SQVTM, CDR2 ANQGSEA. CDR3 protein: CSVEADGDRGNRVTYEQYF. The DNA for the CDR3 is TGCAGCGTTGAAGCCGATGGGGACAGGGGTAATCGAGTTACCTACGAGCAGTACTTC.

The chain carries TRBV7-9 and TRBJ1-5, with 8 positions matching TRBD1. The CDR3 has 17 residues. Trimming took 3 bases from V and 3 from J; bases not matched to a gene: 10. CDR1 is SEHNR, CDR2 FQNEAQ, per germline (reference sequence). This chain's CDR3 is CASSFQVTGGANQPQHF. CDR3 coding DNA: TGTGCCAGCAGCTTCCAAGTCACAGGGGGGGCCAATCAGCCCCAGCATTTT.